This is a list of T cell receptor beta chains from one sample in a study of blood T cell repertoires in COVID-19. Clones were sequenced by immunoSEQ multiplex PCR, and TCRdb holds only the in-frame ones, with some missing. The sample carries approximately 33,000 clones, over 75% recorded once. The sequenced sample was peripheral blood. These receptors were obtained from a man aged 60-69 years with COVID-19, enrolled during active disease. The CDR3 runs from the conserved cysteine through the conserved F or W. D genes are given only for firm matches. Clone size is stated in some rows and not others, as once, few, many or a class when expanded.

j_gene	abundance	v_gene	d_gene	CDR3nt	CDR3aa
TRBJ2-1	.	TRBV18	TRBD2	TGTGCCAGCTCACCAGGCCCCGAGCGGGAGGATCTCAATGAGCAGTTCTTC	CASSPGPEREDLNEQFF
TRBJ2-1	few	TRBV13	TRBD1	TGTGCCAGCAGCCCGACTGGACAGGGGGCTAGGTACAATGAGCAGTTCTTC	CASSPTGQGARYNEQFF
TRBJ1-3	.	TRBV5-1	.	TGCGCCAGCAGCTTGGGGAGCGCTGGAAACACCATATATTTT	CASSLGSAGNTIYF
TRBJ1-5	.	TRBV4-2	TRBD1	TGTGCCAGCAGCCAAATGGGTCAGGGGGCCAGCAATCAGCCCCAGCATTTT	CASSQMGQGASNQPQHF
TRBJ2-2	.	TRBV6-6	.	TGTGCCAGCAGTTACTCACAGAACACCGGGGAGCTGTTTTTT	CASSYSQNTGELFF
TRBJ2-3	once	TRBV23-1	TRBD2	TGCGCCAGCAGTCAATCTGGCGGGAGGGCCGACGATACGCAGTATTTT	CASSQSGGRADDTQYF
TRBJ1-5	.	TRBV6-6	TRBD1	TGTGCCAGCAGACTCACAGGGGGCGCGGGCAATCAGCCCCAGCATTTT	CASRLTGGAGNQPQHF
TRBJ1-1	.	TRBV5-1	.	TGCGCCAGCAGACCCAGGGTTACGGTGAACACTGAAGCTTTCTTT	CASRPRVTVNTEAFF
TRBJ2-7	once	TRBV18	TRBD1	TGTGCCAGCTCACCACGCGGACAGGGGGCGATGGAGCAGTATTTC	CASSPRGQGAMEQYF
TRBJ1-4	.	TRBV3-1/TRBV3-2	.	TGTGCCAGCAGCCAAAGAGCTCTAACTAATGAAAAACTGTTTTTT	CASSQRALTNEKLFF
TRBJ2-5	.	TRBV27	.	TGTGCCAGCAGTTTATCGATGAGTGGCCAAGAGACCCAGTACTTC	CASSLSMSGQETQYF
TRBJ2-2	.	TRBV6-5	.	TGTGCCAGCTTTGAGGCATGGAGGACCGGGGAGCTGTTTTTT	CASFEAWRTGELFF
TRBJ1-2	.	TRBV18	TRBD1	TGTGCCAGCTCACCACCGGCCGGACAGGGTTTTGGCTACACCTTC	CASSPPAGQGFGYTF
TRBJ1-2	.	TRBV28	.	TGTGCCAGCAGACCGCCGGGGGGAAAGGGCTACACCTTC	CASRPPGGKGYTF
TRBJ1-6	.	TRBV5-6	.	TGTGCCAGCAGCTTGGGGCTGGATAATTCACCCCTCCACTTT	CASSLGLDNSPLHF
TRBJ2-7	.	TRBV28	.	TGTGCCAGCAGTTTTATGACGGGGATGGGCGAGCAGTACTTC	CASSFMTGMGEQYF
TRBJ1-1	.	TRBV11-3	.	TGTGCCAGCAGCTTAAGCCTCGGGGGGAACACTGAAGCTTTCTTT	CASSLSLGGNTEAFF
TRBJ2-7	.	TRBV18	TRBD1	TGTGCCAGCTCACCGGCAGGGGGCTACGAGCAGTACTTC	CASSPAGGYEQYF
TRBJ2-5	.	TRBV30	.	TGTGCCTGGAGTGGGGGGCCTCAAGAGACCCAGTACTTC	CAWSGGPQETQYF
TRBJ2-2	.	TRBV3-1/TRBV3-2	.	TGTGCCAGCAGCCAAGTGTTCGGCGGGGAGCTGTTTTTT	CASSQVFGGELFF
TRBJ1-2	.	TRBV11-2	.	TGTGCCAGCAGCTTAGACAGGGCTCAAGGCTACACCTTC	CASSLDRAQGYTF
TRBJ2-7	.	TRBV28	TRBD2	TGTGCCAGCAGTTCTATGAGCGGGAGGTTAATGTACGAGCAGTACTTC	CASSSMSGRLMYEQYF
TRBJ2-1	.	TRBV7-8	.	TGTGCCAGCAGCTTAACCCAGACTAGGCGCGAGCAGTTCTTC	CASSLTQTRREQFF
TRBJ1-4	.	TRBV29-1	TRBD1	TGCAGCGTCATGACAGGGGGACATGAAAAACTGTTTTTT	CSVMTGGHEKLFF
TRBJ1-5	.	TRBV30	.	TGTGCCTGGAGTCACCAGGGGAATCAGCCCCAGCATTTT	CAWSHQGNQPQHF
TRBJ1-5	.	TRBV5-4	.	TGTGCCAGCAGCTTGGACAGGGGCAATCAGCCCCAGCATTTT	CASSLDRGNQPQHF
TRBJ1-2	once	TRBV11-3	TRBD1	TGTGCCAGCAGTTCCGCGGACAGGCCTCGGCACTATGGCTACACCTTC	CASSSADRPRHYGYTF
TRBJ2-5	.	TRBV11-2	TRBD2	TGTGCCAGCAGCTTAGGGCTAGCGGGATACCAAGAGACCCAGTACTTC	CASSLGLAGYQETQYF
TRBJ1-5	.	TRBV2	.	TGTGCCAGCAGTGGCGGTAATAGCAATCAGCCCCAGCATTTT	CASSGGNSNQPQHF
TRBJ2-7	.	TRBV27	.	TGTGCCAGCAGTCTAAAAGGAGTAATGAGCTCCTACGAGCAGTACTTC	CASSLKGVMSSYEQYF
TRBJ2-7	.	TRBV7-9	.	TGTGCCAGCAGCCCTGGGACTGGTTCATACGAGCAGTACTTC	CASSPGTGSYEQYF
TRBJ1-5	.	TRBV18	.	TGTGCCAGCTCACCAGCGCCGGGGTCGGCTCAGCCCCAGCATTTT	CASSPAPGSAQPQHF
TRBJ2-3	.	TRBV5-1	TRBD2	TGCGCCAGCACGGCCGGGACTAGCGGGAGGGGCCCAGATACGCAGTATTTT	CASTAGTSGRGPDTQYF
TRBJ1-3	few	TRBV4-2	TRBD1	TGTGCCAGCAGCCACGGACAGGGCCAAAACACCATATATTTT	CASSHGQGQNTIYF
TRBJ1-1	.	TRBV19	.	TGTGCCACCAAGCGGCAGTCGAACACTGAAGCTTTCTTT	CATKRQSNTEAFF
TRBJ2-3	.	TRBV5-5	TRBD1	TGTGCCAGCAGCTCAACCGGGACAGGGGGCACAGATACGCAGTATTTT	CASSSTGTGGTDTQYF
TRBJ2-5	.	TRBV5-4	TRBD1	TGTGCCAGCAGCTTCGGACAGGGAGAGACCCAGTACTTC	CASSFGQGETQYF
TRBJ2-3	.	TRBV5-1	.	TGCGCCAGCAGCTTGGTAAGGGGTTCCTCAGATACGCAGTATTTT	CASSLVRGSSDTQYF
TRBJ1-5	.	TRBV30	TRBD1	TGTGCCTGGAGTACCGGGACAGTCGATCAGCCCCAGCATTTT	CAWSTGTVDQPQHF
TRBJ1-6	.	TRBV30	.	TGTGCCTGGAGTTGGGAGATCAATTCACCCCTCCACTTT	CAWSWEINSPLHF
TRBJ2-5	.	TRBV7-9	TRBD1	TGTGCCAGCAACCGTCCCCCCGGGACAGAGCAAGAGACCCAGTACTTC	CASNRPPGTEQETQYF
TRBJ1-4	.	TRBV19	.	TGTGCCAGTAGACGCGAGGTCCCAGAAAAACTGTTTTTT	CASRREVPEKLFF